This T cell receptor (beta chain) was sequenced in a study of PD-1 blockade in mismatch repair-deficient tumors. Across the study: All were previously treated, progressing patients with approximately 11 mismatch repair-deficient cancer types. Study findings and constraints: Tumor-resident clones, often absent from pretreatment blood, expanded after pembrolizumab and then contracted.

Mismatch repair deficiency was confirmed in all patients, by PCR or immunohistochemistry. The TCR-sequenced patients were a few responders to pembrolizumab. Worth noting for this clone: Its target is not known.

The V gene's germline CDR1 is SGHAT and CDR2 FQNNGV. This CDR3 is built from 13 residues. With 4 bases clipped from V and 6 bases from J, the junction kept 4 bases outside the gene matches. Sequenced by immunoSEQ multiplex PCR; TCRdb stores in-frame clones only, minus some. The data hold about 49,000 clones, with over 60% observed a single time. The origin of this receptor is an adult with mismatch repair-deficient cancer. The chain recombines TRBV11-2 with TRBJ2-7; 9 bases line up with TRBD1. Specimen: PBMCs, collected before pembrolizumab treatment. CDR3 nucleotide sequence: TGTGCCAGCAGCTACAGGGGGCCCGGCGAGCAGTACTTC. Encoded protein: CASSYRGPGEQYF.